One and the same sample provided the 15 T cell receptor beta chains below, sequenced in a study of control samples from healthy donors and cancer patients. Data came from immunoSEQ multiplex PCR; TCRdb stores just in-frame clones and leaves some out. This table holds over 100,000 clones, 80% to 95% found once. The sequenced material came from blood. Receptors originate from a man aged 18 to 30 in good health.

The rearrangement uses TRBV30 and TRBJ2-1; 7 bases agree with TRBD2. Germline V gene lookup returns CDR1 GTSNPN and CDR2 SVGIG (reference sequence). Trimming at V came to 5 bases and at J to 12 bases, leaving 4 bases not matched to a gene. CDR3 size: 10 residues. The DNA for the CDR3 is TGTGCCTGGGGGGGGGATTCGCAGTTCTTC. It is translated as CAWGGDSQFF.

The chain joins TRBV7-2 to TRBJ2-3; TRBD2 aligns across 10 bases. This CDR3 region has 16 residues. V lost 5 bases and J lost 3; bases outside the gene matches: 8. Germline V CDR1 and CDR2: SGHTA, FQGNSA. The CDR3 region is CASSPSGSGGTDTQYF. CDR3 coding DNA: TGTGCCAGCAGCCCCTCCGGTAGCGGGGGGACAGATACGCAGTATTTT. The entire variable domain, with the rest obtained from reference TRBV7-2 and TRBJ2-3, is as follows: GAGVSQSPSNKVTEKGKDVELRCDPISGHTALYWYRQSLGQGLEFLIYFQGNSAPDKSGLPSDRFSAERTGGSVSTLTIQRTQQEDSAVYLCASSPSGSGGTDTQYFGPGTRLTVL.

This rearrangement joins TRBV4-1 to TRBJ2-7, with D tentatively TRBD1 or TRBD2 (5 bases each). V was trimmed by 1 base and J by 7 bases, leaving 11 bases between them. This CDR3 is 13 amino acids long. In germline, CDR1 is MGHRA, CDR2 YSYEKL. The CDR3 loop reads CASSQVLGGEQYF. The CDR3 DNA sequence: TGCGCCAGCAGCCAAGTTCTTGGGGGAGAGCAGTACTTC.

V and J are TRBV3-1 (or the pseudogene TRBV3-2) and TRBJ1-2; TRBD1 aligns across 8 bases. Germline V gene sequence: CDR1 LGHDT, CDR2 YNNKEL (reference sequence). The CDR3 is 14 residues long. V dropped 6 bases and J dropped 4; count of bases not matched to a gene: 7. CDR3 bases: TGTGCCAGCAGACCCTCGACAGGGGTCTATGGCTACACCTTC. As protein: CASRPSTGVYGYTF.

V and J are TRBV2 and TRBJ1-5; D not resolved. The germline V and J ends were trimmed by 3 bases and 0 bases, with 15 bases remaining between them. The CDR3 spans 17 residues. The germline CDR1 and CDR2 sequences are SNHLY and FYNNEI. CDR3 region: CASSDEVAAYSNQPQHF. CDR3 nucleotides: TGTGCCAGCAGTGATGAGGTGGCAGCCTATAGCAATCAGCCCCAGCATTTT.

V usage is TRBV11-2 and J usage is TRBJ2-3; 8 nucleotides agree with TRBD2. Germline lookup yields CDR1 SGHAT and CDR2 FQNNGV. The junction had 6 bases not matched to a gene; V was cut back by 6 bases and J by 1 base. The CDR3 spans 15 residues. The CDR3 DNA reads TGTGCCAGCAGACTTTGGCGGGGGGGCACAGATACGCAGTATTTT. Translation: CASRLWRGGTDTQYF.

The gene calls are TRBV27 and TRBJ2-7; D remains unclear. The CDR3 length is 11 residues. V was clipped by 3 bases and J by 4 bases, with 4 bases between them. CDR1 and CDR2 (germline): MNHEY, SMNVEV (reference sequence). The DNA for the CDR3 is TGTGCCAGCAGTTTCGGATACGAGCAGTACTTC. This gives the protein CASSFGYEQYF.

This chain links TRBV18 with TRBJ2-5, with D uncertain. V was cut by 1 base and J by 4 bases, with 4 bases left in between. Germline V lookup: CDR1 KGHSH, CDR2 LQKENI. The CDR3 is 12 amino acids. In nucleotides, the CDR3 is TGTGCCAGCTCACCACTAGTAGAGACCCAGTACTTC. Amino acids: CASSPLVETQYF.

By share of the sample, this clone is medium-sized. The CDR3 DNA is TGTGCCAGTAGTACAGAATTGAACACTGAAGCTTTCTTT. As protein: CASSTELNTEAFF. The chain employs TRBV19 and TRBJ1-1; D unclear. With 4 bases removed from V and 0 bases from J, the gap between germline ends came to 6 bases. Germline V CDR1 and CDR2: LNHDA, SQIVND (reference sequence). The CDR3 consists of 13 residues.

The chain couples TRBV5-1 to TRBJ2-3, with TRBD2 matching 7 bases. The germline CDR1 and CDR2 sequences are SGHRS and YFSETQ. There are 13 residues in the CDR3. V shed 8 bases, J shed 5 bases, and the junction held 8 bases outside the gene matches. CDR3 sequence reads: CASRSGAGDTQYF. The CDR3 nucleotides read TGCGCCAGTCGGAGCGGGGCCGGAGATACGCAGTATTTT.

The chain is built from TRBV6-5 and TRBJ2-1; 8 positions match TRBD2. This CDR3 has 16 amino acids. Trimming took 3 bases from V and 7 from J; bases not matched to a gene: 11. The germline V gene has CDR1 MNHEY and CDR2 SVGAGI. The CDR3 protein is CASSYEATGGRNEQFF. The CDR3 nucleotides read TGTGCCAGCAGTTATGAGGCGACGGGGGGGAGGAATGAGCAGTTCTTC.

The CDR3 DNA is TGCAGCGTTGAAACAGGGGGAACCGGGGAGCTGTTTTTT. Translated: CSVETGGTGELFF. J is TRBJ2-2 and V is TRBV29-1; 8 nucleotides match TRBD1. Unmatched junction bases numbered 1, after V lost 2 bases and J lost 5 bases. From germline, CDR1 is SQVTM and CDR2 ANQGSEA. The CDR3 sequence is 13 residues long.

The chain uses TRBV6-1 and TRBJ2-3; 9 bases agree with TRBD2. The trim removed 3 bases at V and 4 bases at J, leaving 8 bases unmatched. CDR3 size: 16 residues. Germline values: CDR1 MNHNS, CDR2 SASEGT. CDR3 sequence reads: CASSELGGGASDTQYF. CDR3 sequence (DNA): TGTGCCAGCAGTGAGTTGGGCGGGGGGGCTTCAGATACGCAGTATTTT.

This chain links TRBV11-2 with TRBJ1-2; D is unresolved. Germline loops: CDR1 SGHAT, CDR2 FQNNGV. The CDR3 contains 16 residues. Trimming left V 6 bases short and J 0 bases short, with 17 bases between. The CDR3 DNA is TGTGCCAGCAGGAGTCTAAGGGTCCGATCTAACTATGGCTACACCTTC. This encodes CASRSLRVRSNYGYTF.

This clone has just a few counts. This chain joins TRBV29-1 and TRBJ1-2; 7 positions agree with TRBD1. This CDR3 contains 13 residues. The germline gives CDR1 SQVTM, CDR2 ANQGSEA. Trimming removed 7 bases from V and 1 base from J; junction bases left unmatched: 6. As DNA, the CDR3 is TGCAGCGCACAGGGGACTATTAACTATGGCTACACCTTC. It codes for CSAQGTINYGYTF. The full variable domain, rest sourced from reference TRBV29-1 and TRBJ1-2, is SAVISQKPSRDICQRGTSLTIQCQVDSQVTMMFWYRQQPGQSLTLIATANQGSEATYESGFVIDKFPISRPNLTFSTLTVSNMSPEDSSIYLCSAQGTINYGYTFGSGTRLTVV.